The entry below gives a single T cell receptor beta chain sequence along with its context. Its specificity is unknown. CDR1 is SQVTM, CDR2 ANQGSEA, per germline. This CDR3 has 13 residues. With 2 bases removed from V and 0 bases from J, the gap between germline ends came to 7 bases. Everyone who gave samples was a healthy Caucasian. This specimen belongs to a study of identical twins. cDNA molecules carried unique molecular identifiers, and template switching added a universal primer site. TCRdb analysed the 5' RACE reads with MiXCR anew, one entry per CDR3 protein. The table includes nearly 650,000 distinct CDR3 sequences, 7% to 7.5% detected once. General study findings and limits: Fewer insertions marked abundant cord blood beta clonotypes; young adult naive trended weakly, memory not at all. Weaker excess twin sharing was seen among beta out-of-frame sequences.

The data also belong to a second study, concerning yellow fever vaccine responses in identical twins.

The TCR sequence derives from a young woman in good health. The V call is TRBV29-1, the J call TRBJ1-1; D is unresolved. The sample was PBMCs. CDR3 bases: TGCAGCGTTGAACTTAGGATGAACACTGAAGCTTTCTTT. Amino acids: CSVELRMNTEAFF.